Included here is one T cell receptor beta chain sequence, with context. This entry belongs to a study of blood T cell repertoires in COVID-19. Allocation to cohorts depended on clinical history reported by the participants. Profiling relied on immunoSEQ multiplex PCR, and the TCRdb table lists in-frame clones only, not all of them. Found here are some 300,000 clones, 88% of them singletons; the top ten hold approximately 2%. This sequence was found in a woman aged 60-75 years in a cohort exposed to, infected with or recovered from COVID-19 (not recorded which). Sequencing used PBMCs or T cells enriched from blood (not recorded which).

CDR3 nucleotide sequence: TGTGCCTGGAGTGTACATGTACAGGGGATAGGCTACACCTTC. It is translated as CAWSVHVQGIGYTF. The chain has TRBV30 and TRBJ1-2; 7 bases align to TRBD1. The CDR3 contains 14 residues. J lost 8 bases, V lost 0 bases, and 9 bases had no gene match. Germline V gene data show CDR1 as GTSNPN and CDR2 as SVGIG (reference sequence).